This T cell receptor (beta chain) was identified during a study of blood T cell repertoires in COVID-19. Study-level background: The study drew acute and convalescent COVID-19 samples from the United States, Italy and Spain. Sources were T cells, B-cell-depleted T cells, or PBMCs; the material itself was cDNA or gDNA.

With 3 bases clipped from V and 7 bases from J, the junction kept 8 bases outside the gene matches. Germline V lookup: CDR1 KGHSH, CDR2 LQKENI. This CDR3 has 14 amino acids. Method: immunoSEQ multiplex PCR; TCRdb's copy keeps in-frame clones and lacks some. This table holds approximately 100,000 clones, roughly four fifths found once. The TCR comes from a man aged 55 to 70 with acute or convalescent COVID-19. The chain carries TRBV18 and TRBJ1-2; 7 bases agree with TRBD1. The sample comprised peripheral blood. The CDR3 DNA reads as TGTGCCAGCTCACCGGGCGGACAGGTTTCTGGCTACACCTTC. This codes for CASSPGGQVSGYTF. The full variable domain, its missing parts supplied by reference TRBV18 and TRBJ1-2, is NAGVMQNPRHLVRRRGQEARLRCSPMKGHSHVYWYRQLPEEGLKFMVYLQKENIIDESGMPKERFSAEFPKEGPSILRIQQVVRGDSAAYFCASSPGGQVSGYTFGSGTRLTVV.